This is a list of T cell receptor beta chains from one sample in a study of cytomegalovirus exposure and HLA in healthy donors. This table comes from immunoSEQ multiplex PCR, and its TCRdb copy is limited to in-frame clones, with some not included. The repertoire holds about 200,000 clones, with roughly 83% as singletons. The specimen sequenced was PBMCs. These receptors were obtained from a woman in her forties or fifties in good health and CMV-seronegative. The CDR3 runs from the conserved cysteine through the conserved F or W. Fields, in order: D gene, J gene, clone size, V gene, CDR3 DNA, CDR3 protein. The D gene is left open where the match is weak. A row's size may be missing; if present it is once, few, many or a size class.

>TRBD2|TRBJ2-5|.|TRBV6-6
TGTGCCAGCAGTTACGGTAGCGGGGGGCAGGAGACCCAGTACTTC
CASSYGSGGQETQYF
>TRBD1|TRBJ1-2|.|TRBV6-1
TGTGCCAGCAGTGCGGGACAGCGGTTGTGGGCTAACTATGGCTACACCTTC
CASSAGQRLWANYGYTF
>.|TRBJ1-1|.|TRBV7-2
TGTGCCAGCAGCACGTGGAGGGGTGAAGCTTTCTTT
CASSTWRGEAFF
>.|TRBJ1-2|.|TRBV2
TGTGCCAGCAGGGCACTTGGGGGGTCTGAGGGCTACACCTTC
CASRALGGSEGYTF
>.|TRBJ1-1|once|TRBV13
TGTGCCAGCAGCTTAGGGATGACAGAGAACACTGAAGCTTTCTTT
CASSLGMTENTEAFF
>TRBD2|TRBJ2-7|.|TRBV27
TGTGCCAGCGGGGCTCTAGCGGGAGGGCCGTACGAGCAGTACTTC
CASGALAGGPYEQYF
>.|TRBJ2-7|.|TRBV5-6
TGTGCCAGCAGTCTGGAACGGGAGAATTACGAGCAGTACTTC
CASSLERENYEQYF
>.|TRBJ1-2|.|TRBV29-1
TGCAGCGTTGAAGGCCCCCGGGGGATCCTAGGCGGCTACACCTTC
CSVEGPRGILGGYTF
>.|TRBJ1-4|.|TRBV28
TGTGCCAGCACCGGGACACTGGGTTATGAAAAACTGTTTTTT
CASTGTLGYEKLFF
>.|TRBJ1-1|.|TRBV9
TGTGCCAGCAGCCGAACCCGGACGGGGGTCTCCGAAGCTTTCTTT
CASSRTRTGVSEAFF
>TRBD2|TRBJ2-7|.|TRBV6-1
TGTGCCAGCAGACTAGCGGGAGGGTTCTCCTACGAGCAGTACTTC
CASRLAGGFSYEQYF
>.|TRBJ2-7|few|TRBV4-1
TGCGCCAGCAGCCGGCACCCTTCCGAGCAGTACTTC
CASSRHPSEQYF
>TRBD1|TRBJ1-4|.|TRBV19
TGTGCCAGTAGTGCCCTACAGGGGGCGTATGAAAAACTGTTTTTT
CASSALQGAYEKLFF
>TRBD2|TRBJ2-5|.|TRBV19
TGTGCCAGTAGTACCCTGGGCGGGGGAGAGACCCAGTACTTC
CASSTLGGGETQYF
>TRBD2|TRBJ2-1|.|TRBV5-1
TGCGCCAGCAGCCCGGGACTAGCGGGCTCGAATGAGCAGTTCTTC
CASSPGLAGSNEQFF
>.|TRBJ1-1|.|TRBV28
TGTGCCAGCAGCCGACAACCGAACACTGAAGCTTTCTTT
CASSRQPNTEAFF
>.|TRBJ2-5|.|TRBV2
TGTGCCAGCTTTCAGGGTAGGGAGACCCAGTACTTC
CASFQGRETQYF
>.|TRBJ2-1|once|TRBV15
TGTGCCACCAGCAGAGGAATCGAGGGTGAGCAGTTCTTC
CATSRGIEGEQFF
>.|TRBJ1-4|once|TRBV6-5
TGTGCCAGCAGTTACGACGCCAGGGTGGATGAAAAACTGTTTTTT
CASSYDARVDEKLFF
>TRBD1|TRBJ1-2|few|TRBV2
TGTGCCAGCAGCCGGACAGGGTCCTATGGCTACACCTTC
CASSRTGSYGYTF
>.|TRBJ2-7|.|TRBV29-1
TGCAGCGCCACGGACAGCTACGAGCAGTACTTC
CSATDSYEQYF
>TRBD1|TRBJ1-5|.|TRBV27
TGTGCCAGCAGCCTCGGACAGGGCAATCAGCCCCAGCATTTT
CASSLGQGNQPQHF
>TRBD1|TRBJ2-3|once|TRBV2
TGTGCCAGCAGACCCCGGACAGGGGCCACAGATACGCAGTATTTT
CASRPRTGATDTQYF
>TRBD1|TRBJ1-1|.|TRBV18
TGTGCCAGCTCACCCGACAGGGGCAAGATGAACACTGAAGCTTTCTTT
CASSPDRGKMNTEAFF
>TRBD2|TRBJ2-2|.|TRBV19
TGTGCCAGTAGTCCACTAGCGGGAACCGGGGAGCTGTTTTTT
CASSPLAGTGELFF
>TRBD1|TRBJ1-1|once|TRBV7-2
TGTGCCAGCAGCTCAGGGGGCTTCGTAAACACTGAAGCTTTCTTT
CASSSGGFVNTEAFF